The source of this T cell receptor (beta chain) is a study of blood T cells in healthy people across ages. Study observations and caveats: Significant beta diversity loss was already apparent by age approximately 36, declining roughly linearly. Observed TCR beta diversity showed a strong correlation with the percentage of naive T cells as measured by flow cytometry.

This clonotype was counted a single time. What it binds is not known. This CDR3 has 15 residues. V gave up 0 bases and J gave up 0 bases, with 6 bases separating them. Sample-barcoded 5' priming and a J-beta primer mix drove a second PCR of roughly 6 to 12 cycles. Sequencing yielded, for each sample, at least 2.5 million paired-end reads carrying CDR3. MiXCR was run by TCRdb on the 5' RACE reads, yielding one entry per CDR3 protein. The sample holds 1 million or so distinct CDR3 sequences, more than 35% seen once. The chain carries TRBV12-3 or TRBV12-4 and TRBJ1-3; D is possibly TRBD1 (6 bases). Sequencing input: blood. The sequence was collected from an older woman in good health. The CDR3 loop reads CASSLATGSGNTIYF. The CDR3 bases are TGTGCCAGCAGTTTAGCGACAGGCTCTGGAAACACCATATATTTT.